This T cell receptor (beta chain) was recorded in a study of blood T cells in healthy people across ages. Germline values: CDR1 SQVTM, CDR2 ANQGSEA. The trim removed 4 bases at V and 4 bases at J, leaving 5 bases unmatched. The CDR3 runs to 13 residues. This clonotype came up a few times. A much larger clone sits a single nucleotide away, making a read error possible. Combining a sample-barcoded 5' primer with a J-beta primer mix, a second PCR ran for roughly 6 to 11 cycles. TCRdb re-derived calls from the 5' RACE reads in MiXCR, one entry per CDR3 protein. The sample lists 950,000 to 1,200,000 distinct CDR3 sequences; 30% to 40% were seen once.

Sequenced input: blood. The clonotype was recovered from a young man in good health. V and J are TRBV29-1 and TRBJ2-5; TRBD1 aligns across 8 bases. DNA of the CDR3: TGCAGCGTTGGGACAGGGAATGGAGAGACCCAGTACTTC. This translates into CSVGTGNGETQYF.